Each of the 3 T cell receptor beta chains below was sequenced from the same sample in a study of T cells in Graves' hyperthyroidism and ophthalmopathy. Amplification yielded TCR beta CDR3 regions, with RNA transcripts as the source. Carried out on the TCR CDR3, a first-round RT-PCR used the HTBI primer set. TCRdb re-derived calls from the multiplex PCR reads in MiXCR, one entry per CDR3 protein. The repertoire holds more than 150,000 distinct CDR3 sequences, with about 15% as singletons. Sequencing was carried out using blood. Source of these receptors: a woman aged 45-60 years with Graves' hyperthyroidism.

This clonotype was seen at least ten times. The gene calls are TRBV2 and TRBJ1-2, with TRBD1 identical over 9 bases. The ends lost 7 bases at V and 7 bases at J; junction bases unmatched: 10. Germline V gene data show CDR1 as SNHLY and CDR2 as FYNNEI. This CDR3 is built from 14 residues. CDR3: CASTGDRVLSGYTF. DNA of the CDR3: TGTGCCAGCACTGGGGACAGGGTACTCTCTGGCTACACCTTC.

This clonotype was observed many times. The chain joins TRBV9 to TRBJ1-4; the D gene is possibly TRBD1 (5 bases). V was trimmed by 4 bases and J by 10 bases, leaving 17 bases between them. This CDR3 contains 14 residues. The germline V gene encodes CDR1 SGDLS and CDR2 YYNGEE. CDR3 nucleotide sequence: TGTGCCAGCAGCAGGGACTTCGCCCAGGGAAAACTGTTTTTT. Translation gives CASSRDFAQGKLFF.

With respect to this clonotype: A much larger clonotype is one base distant, so this may be a read error. The chain employs TRBV16 and TRBJ1-3; a weak D match, TRBD1 (6 bases). The CDR3 sequence is 17 residues long. V lost 4 bases and J 11 bases, leaving 27 bases between the germline ends. The germline V gene encodes CDR1 KGHSY and CDR2 FQNENV. The CDR3 loop is CASSRNPPGATRLAIYF. The CDR3 coding sequence is TGTGCCAGCAGCCGAAATCCTCCAGGGGCGACCCGACTCGCCATATATTTT.